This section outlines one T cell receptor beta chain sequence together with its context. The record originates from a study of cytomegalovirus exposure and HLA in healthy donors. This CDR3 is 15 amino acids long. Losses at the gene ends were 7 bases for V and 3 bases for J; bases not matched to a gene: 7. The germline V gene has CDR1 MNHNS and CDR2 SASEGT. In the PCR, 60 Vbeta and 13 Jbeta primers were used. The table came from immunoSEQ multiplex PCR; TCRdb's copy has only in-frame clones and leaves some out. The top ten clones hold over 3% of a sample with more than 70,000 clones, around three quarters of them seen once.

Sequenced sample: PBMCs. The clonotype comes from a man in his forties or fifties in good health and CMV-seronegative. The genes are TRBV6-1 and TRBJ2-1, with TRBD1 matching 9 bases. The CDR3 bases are TGTGCCAGCAACCGACAGGGGGGTAGCTACAATGAGCAGTTCTTC. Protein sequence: CASNRQGGSYNEQFF.